Included here is one TCR beta chain sequence, with context. Its antigen is still unknown. This entry is derived from a study of beta chain features in type 1 diabetes. Regarding the study as a whole: Type 1 diabetes patients showed a moderate but significant shortening of TCRB CDR3s in all four CD4+ subsets. Across patients, naive, central memory and Treg TCRB repertoires exhibited apparently greater similarity than was observed across healthy donors.

In germline, CDR1 is SNHLY, CDR2 FYNNEI. The CDR3 spans 15 residues. V lost 4 bases and J lost 12; bases outside the gene matches: 12. What was sequenced were expressed TCRB transcripts, since all of the isolated RNA had been reverse transcribed. Several million reads on average were seen across naive, central memory and regulatory T cell samples. Data came from immunoSEQ multiplex PCR; TCRdb stores just in-frame clones and leaves some out. Found here are about 150,000 clones, around 10% of them singletons; the top ten hold around 0.5%. The clonotype originates from a man younger than 40 with type 1 diabetes. V gene TRBV2 combines with J gene TRBJ2-1, with 10 bases that match TRBD2. Sequencing input: central memory CD4+ T cells from blood. CDR3 in amino acids: CASSGASGSEGGQFF. As DNA, the CDR3 is TGTGCCAGCAGTGGAGCTAGCGGGAGCGAGGGGGGGCAGTTCTTC.